The 21 T cell receptor beta chains below come from one sample, sequenced in a study of blood T cell repertoires in COVID-19. Assay: immunoSEQ multiplex PCR; the TCRdb copy retains only in-frame clones and omits some. The data show fewer than 300,000 clones, around 82% seen once. The sequencing input was peripheral blood. The receptors were gathered from a woman aged 45-65 years who had recovered from COVID-19.

The genes are TRBV3-1 (or the pseudogene TRBV3-2) and TRBJ1-2; TRBD1 aligns across 8 bases. The junction had 12 bases not matched to a gene; V was cut back by 5 bases and J by 1 base. Germline V gene sequence: CDR1 LGHDT, CDR2 YNNKEL (reference sequence). This CDR3 contains 17 residues. The CDR3 reads CASSWWGDRSFNYGYTF. In nucleotides, the CDR3 is TGTGCCAGCAGCTGGTGGGGGGACAGGTCCTTTAACTATGGCTACACCTTC.

This chain joins TRBV4-3 and TRBJ2-1; 7 bases are shared with TRBD2. This CDR3 contains 16 residues. Unmatched junction bases numbered 13, after V lost 1 base and J lost 10 bases. Germline CDR1 is LGHNA and CDR2 is YSLEER. The CDR3 here is CASSQVVAGAFREQFF. CDR3 coding DNA: TGCGCCAGCAGCCAAGTAGTGGCGGGAGCGTTCCGGGAGCAGTTCTTC.

The CDR3 reads CASSTSSGGSTDTQYF. The CDR3 DNA reads as TGTGCCAGCAGCACATCTAGCGGGGGTTCGACAGATACGCAGTATTTT. The chain joins TRBV7-3 to TRBJ2-3; 10 nucleotides agree with TRBD2. Germline loops: CDR1 SGHTA, CDR2 FQGTGA. Unmatched junction bases numbered 8, after V lost 5 bases and J lost 3 bases. The CDR3 covers 16 residues.

The chain recombines TRBV12-3 or TRBV12-4 with TRBJ1-2, with D unclear. CDR3 length: 12 amino acids. V was cut by 3 bases and J by 6 bases, with 8 bases left in between. Here the CDR3 DNA reads TGTGCCAGCAGTTTGGGCACGGATGGCTACACCTTC. Amino acids: CASSLGTDGYTF.

This chain uses TRBV6-5 with TRBJ2-7; 8 bases fit TRBD1. Germline V gives CDR1 MNHEY, CDR2 SVGAGI. The ends lost 6 bases at V and 2 bases at J; junction bases unmatched: 6. The CDR3 has 14 amino acids. CDR3 protein: CASSRTGSAYEQYF. The CDR3 DNA is TGTGCCAGCAGCAGGACAGGGTCGGCCTACGAGCAGTACTTC.

This chain links TRBV3-1 (or the pseudogene TRBV3-2) with TRBJ2-1, with 9 bases that match TRBD2. CDR1 and CDR2 from the germline V gene are LGHDT and YNNKEL (reference sequence). Losses at the gene ends were 4 bases for V and 4 bases for J; bases not matched to a gene: 5. The CDR3 is 15 amino acids. The CDR3 loop is CASSPLAGGYNEQFF. CDR3 nucleotides: TGTGCCAGCAGCCCATTGGCGGGGGGGTACAATGAGCAGTTCTTC.

CDR3 loop: CASRAATENTEAFF. Written as DNA, the CDR3 is TGTGCCAGCAGGGCTGCGACAGAGAACACTGAAGCTTTCTTT. This chain uses TRBV6-5 with TRBJ1-1; the D gene is possibly TRBD1 (5 bases). This CDR3 is 14 amino acids long. V lost 6 bases and J lost 1, with 12 bases in between. In germline, CDR1 is MNHEY, CDR2 SVGAGI.

J is TRBJ2-1 and V is TRBV7-2; TRBD2 matches 8 bases. CDR1 and CDR2 from the germline V gene are SGHTA and FQGNSA. There are 17 residues in the CDR3. V gave up 2 bases and J gave up 1 base; unmatched junction bases: 7. CDR3 sequence (DNA): TGTGCCAGCAGCTTATTCCCAGCGGGAGTATCCTACAATGAGCAGTTCTTC. Amino acids: CASSLFPAGVSYNEQFF.

This sequence joins TRBV5-1 and TRBJ2-1; 8 nucleotides match TRBD2. V lost 4 bases to trimming and J lost 2 bases; unmatched junction nucleotides: 8. This CDR3 contains 16 residues. Germline CDR1 is SGHRS and CDR2 is YFSETQ. CDR3 sequence reads: CASSLIAGTTYNEQFF. The CDR3 nucleotides read TGCGCCAGCAGCCTAATAGCGGGGACCACCTACAATGAGCAGTTCTTC. The whole variable domain, remainder taken from reference TRBV5-1 and TRBJ2-1, is KAGVTQTPRYLIKTRGQQVTLSCSPISGHRSVSWYQQTPGQGLQFLFEYFSETQRNKGNFPGRFSGRQFSNSRSEMNVSTLELGDSALYLCASSLIAGTTYNEQFFGPGTRLTVL.

The genes are TRBV7-2 and TRBJ2-1; 10 nucleotides line up with TRBD2. This CDR3 is 19 amino acids long. Germline V CDR1 and CDR2: SGHTA, FQGNSA. The V and J ends lost 1 base and 0 bases, in that order; junction bases with no gene match: 9. The chain's CDR3 is CASSLVWTSGKSSYNEQFF. In nucleotides, the CDR3 is TGTGCCAGCAGCTTAGTTTGGACTAGCGGAAAGAGCTCCTACAATGAGCAGTTCTTC.

The chain employs TRBV7-2 and TRBJ2-7, with a tentative D call TRBD1 (5 bases). The CDR3 spans 16 residues. The V end was cut by 5 bases, the J end by 1 base, with 18 bases between. Germline assignment: CDR1 SGHTA and CDR2 FQGNSA. CDR3 amino acids: CASSIRQSLGSYEQYF. The CDR3 region has the DNA TGTGCCAGCAGCATCCGACAGTCTTTAGGATCCTACGAGCAGTACTTC.

The chain is built from TRBV24-1 and TRBJ2-5; 9 nucleotides match TRBD1. CDR1 KGHDR and CDR2 SFDVKD come from the germline V gene. Trimming at V came to 4 bases and at J to 4 bases, leaving 6 bases not matched to a gene. The CDR3 is made up of 15 amino acids. For the CDR3, the DNA is TGTGCCACCAGTGACACGGGACAGGGTAGAGAGACCCAGTACTTC. Its protein is CATSDTGQGRETQYF.

This sequence joins TRBV14 and TRBJ2-7; 10 nucleotides agree with TRBD2. Germline V gives CDR1 SGHDN, CDR2 FVKESK. The V gene end was trimmed by 0 bases and the J gene end by 5 bases; junction bases not matched to a gene: 13. The CDR3 loop spans 18 amino acids. In DNA, the CDR3 is TGTGCCAGCAGCCAAGAGGCAGCGGGGGGGCCCGAGGACCACGAGCAGTACTTC. It specifies CASSQEAAGGPEDHEQYF.

The chain carries TRBV18 and TRBJ2-7, with 7 bases aligning to TRBD1. The CDR3 has 13 residues. The ends lost 5 bases at V and 5 bases at J; junction bases unmatched: 6. CDR1 is KGHSH and CDR2 is LQKENI in the germline V gene. This chain's CDR3 is CASSASQGHEQYF. The DNA for the CDR3 is TGTGCCAGCTCAGCATCACAGGGGCACGAGCAGTACTTC.

The rearrangement joins TRBV28 to TRBJ1-1, with D uncertain. The V and J ends lost 2 bases and 1 base respectively, with 5 bases between them. The CDR3 runs to 13 residues. CDR1 is MDHEN, CDR2 SYDVKM, per germline. CDR3 coding DNA: TGTGCCAGCAGTTTACAGGCGAACACTGAAGCTTTCTTT. This codes for CASSLQANTEAFF.

This chain joins TRBV7-2 and TRBJ2-3; 14 bases fit TRBD2. V shed 6 bases and J 6 bases; nucleotides not matched to a gene: 8. The CDR3 is 16 residues long. CDR1 SGHTA and CDR2 FQGNSA come from the germline V gene. The CDR3 loop reads CASRMTSGRALDTQYF. The CDR3 nucleotides read TGTGCCAGCAGGATGACTAGCGGGAGGGCCTTGGATACGCAGTATTTT.

This clone appeared a single time. V is TRBV28 and J is TRBJ1-1; tentative D call: TRBD1 (6 bases). Germline loops: CDR1 MDHEN, CDR2 SYDVKM. Trimming shortened V by 6 bases and J by 9 bases, and 17 bases separated the two germline ends. The CDR3 spans 13 residues. The CDR3 bases are TGTGCCAGCAGCCGACCCGGGACAAGGAAAGCTTTCTTT. Translating it yields CASSRPGTRKAFF.

The V gene is TRBV4-3, the J gene TRBJ2-6, with D perhaps TRBD1 (5 bases). Trimming removed 5 bases at V and 0 bases at J, with 11 bases between. The CDR3 extends over 16 amino acids. Germline-derived CDR1 and CDR2 are LGHNA and YSLEER. The CDR3 here is CASSAGSPSGANVLTF. For the CDR3, the DNA is TGCGCCAGCAGCGCAGGGTCGCCCTCTGGGGCCAACGTCCTGACTTTC.

V and J are TRBV6-5 and TRBJ2-7, with TRBD2 identical over 10 bases. This CDR3 is built from 13 residues. Trimming at V came to 8 bases and at J to 6 bases, leaving 7 bases not matched to a gene. Germline values: CDR1 MNHEY, CDR2 SVGAGI. The CDR3 spells CASPPGLATEQYF. CDR3 coding DNA: TGTGCCAGCCCCCCGGGACTAGCGACCGAGCAGTACTTC.

V usage is TRBV5-1 and J usage is TRBJ2-1, with D possibly matching TRBD1 (6 bases). The CDR3 spans 16 residues. The germline CDR1 and CDR2 sequences are SGHRS and YFSETQ. The V end was cut by 5 bases, the J end by 3 bases, with 18 bases between. CDR3 nucleotide sequence: TGCGCCAGCAGGCACTCAGGGGTGACCAACTACAATGAGCAGTTCTTC. Residues: CASRHSGVTNYNEQFF.

The chain couples TRBV20-1 to TRBJ1-2; D is unresolved. Germline values: CDR1 DFQATT, CDR2 SNEGSKA (reference sequence). V was shortened by 3 bases and J by 3 bases, with 11 bases between the two germline ends. The CDR3 consists of 13 residues. CDR3 in amino acids: CSASLASDYGYTF. As DNA, the CDR3 is TGCAGTGCTAGTCTCGCCAGCGACTATGGCTACACCTTC.